The rows below give T cell receptor beta chains drawn from one sample of a study of T cell responses to AZD1222 COVID-19 vaccine. Generated by immunoSEQ multiplex PCR, the TCRdb table keeps only in-frame clones and is missing some. Of approximately 180,000 clones detected, over 80% appear once; the ten largest clones hold roughly 6%. The source was peripheral blood, collected on day 0 of AZD1222 vaccination. The receptors were sampled from an adult in good health. Both conserved end residues are part of each CDR3. Fields, in order: CDR3 protein, CDR3 DNA, V gene, J gene, D gene, clone size. A D gene is named only where the DNA matches it firmly. Not every row has a clone size; where given, it reads once, few, many or a size class.

CDR3aa: CASSLDSPSYEQYF
CDR3nt: TGCGCCAGCAGTCTCGACAGCCCCTCCTACGAGCAGTACTTC
v_gene: TRBV4-3
j_gene: TRBJ2-7
d_gene: -
abundance: -

CDR3aa: CASRPTGVSPLHF
CDR3nt: TGTGCCAGCAGACCGACAGGCGTTTCACCCCTCCACTTT
v_gene: TRBV12-3/TRBV12-4
j_gene: TRBJ1-6
d_gene: -
abundance: -

CDR3aa: CASSLSSGKTGELFF
CDR3nt: TGTGCCAGCAGCTTGTCTAGCGGAAAAACCGGGGAGCTGTTTTTT
v_gene: TRBV5-4
j_gene: TRBJ2-2
d_gene: TRBD2
abundance: few

CDR3aa: CAWTTGQGNQPQHF
CDR3nt: TGTGCCTGGACAACAGGACAGGGCAATCAGCCCCAGCATTTT
v_gene: TRBV30
j_gene: TRBJ1-5
d_gene: TRBD1
abundance: -

CDR3aa: CASSPPTSGNQPQHF
CDR3nt: TGTGCCAGCAGTCCCCCGACATCTGGGAATCAGCCCCAGCATTTT
v_gene: TRBV28
j_gene: TRBJ1-5
d_gene: -
abundance: -

CDR3aa: CASSSGQGISYEQYF
CDR3nt: TGTGCCAGCAGTTCGGGACAGGGCATCTCCTACGAGCAGTACTTC
v_gene: TRBV28
j_gene: TRBJ2-7
d_gene: TRBD1
abundance: -

CDR3aa: CASTPGGGGPSYEQYF
CDR3nt: TGTGCCAGCACGCCAGGGGGCGGGGGGCCTTCCTACGAGCAGTACTTC
v_gene: TRBV28
j_gene: TRBJ2-7
d_gene: -
abundance: -

CDR3aa: CASSLGGAADTQYF
CDR3nt: TGTGCCAGCAGTTTGGGAGGGGCCGCAGATACGCAGTATTTT
v_gene: TRBV6-4
j_gene: TRBJ2-3
d_gene: TRBD2
abundance: -

CDR3aa: CASSPGQGSRTSLRYEQYF
CDR3nt: TGTGCCAGCAGTCCGGGACAGGGATCCCGGACTAGCCTCCGATACGAGCAGTACTTC
v_gene: TRBV6-6
j_gene: TRBJ2-7
d_gene: -
abundance: -

CDR3aa: CASSPTSGITYEQYF
CDR3nt: TGTGCCAGCTCCCCGACTAGCGGTATTACCTACGAGCAGTACTTC
v_gene: TRBV18
j_gene: TRBJ2-7
d_gene: TRBD2
abundance: -

CDR3aa: CASSVAERGGHQETQYF
CDR3nt: TGTGCCAGCAGCGTAGCGGAGCGGGGGGGCCACCAAGAGACCCAGTACTTC
v_gene: TRBV9
j_gene: TRBJ2-5
d_gene: TRBD2
abundance: once

CDR3aa: CASSETLGKLFF
CDR3nt: TGTGCCAGCAGTGAAACTCTAGGAAAACTGTTTTTT
v_gene: TRBV6-1
j_gene: TRBJ1-4
d_gene: -
abundance: -

CDR3aa: CASSSGTYGYTF
CDR3nt: TGTGCCAGCAGCTCAGGGACATATGGCTACACCTTC
v_gene: TRBV5-6
j_gene: TRBJ1-2
d_gene: -
abundance: -

CDR3aa: CASTPLGDTRLKDTGELFF
CDR3nt: TGTGCCAGCACACCTTTAGGGGATACGAGACTTAAAGACACCGGGGAGCTGTTTTTT
v_gene: TRBV28
j_gene: TRBJ2-2
d_gene: -
abundance: -

CDR3aa: CASSAKISGANVLTF
CDR3nt: TGTGCCAGCAGCGCCAAGATCTCTGGGGCCAACGTCCTGACTTTC
v_gene: TRBV9
j_gene: TRBJ2-6
d_gene: -
abundance: -

CDR3aa: CASSHLPGQPQHF
CDR3nt: TGTGCCAGCAGCCATCTTCCGGGGCAGCCCCAGCATTTT
v_gene: TRBV6-5
j_gene: TRBJ1-5
d_gene: -
abundance: -

CDR3aa: CASSWLAGGYNEQFF
CDR3nt: TGTGCCAGCAGCTGGCTAGCGGGAGGGTACAATGAGCAGTTCTTC
v_gene: TRBV7-9
j_gene: TRBJ2-1
d_gene: TRBD2
abundance: -

CDR3aa: CASSQGQGPNEKLFF
CDR3nt: TGTGCCAGCAGCCAAGGACAGGGACCAAATGAAAAACTGTTTTTT
v_gene: TRBV3-1/TRBV3-2
j_gene: TRBJ1-4
d_gene: TRBD1
abundance: -

CDR3aa: CASSHGLSREGSWAKNIQYF
CDR3nt: TGCGCCAGCAGCCATGGACTATCCCGGGAGGGCTCGTGGGCCAAAAACATTCAGTACTTC
v_gene: TRBV4-1
j_gene: TRBJ2-4
d_gene: TRBD2
abundance: -

CDR3aa: CASSLGGSYNEQFF
CDR3nt: TGCGCCAGCAGCTTGGGGGGGTCCTACAATGAGCAGTTCTTC
v_gene: TRBV5-1
j_gene: TRBJ2-1
d_gene: -
abundance: -

CDR3aa: CASSPFSNTPTGSGNTIYF
CDR3nt: TGTGCCAGCTCACCGTTTAGTAACACTCCTACGGGCTCTGGAAACACCATATATTTT
v_gene: TRBV18
j_gene: TRBJ1-3
d_gene: -
abundance: -

CDR3aa: CASSERSGGGEETQYF
CDR3nt: TGCGCCAGCAGCGAACGCTCCGGCGGAGGAGAAGAGACCCAGTACTTC
v_gene: TRBV5-1
j_gene: TRBJ2-5
d_gene: -
abundance: once

CDR3aa: CASSQIRGGEQYF
CDR3nt: TGCGCCAGCAGCCAAATTCGGGGGGGGGAGCAGTACTTC
v_gene: TRBV4-3
j_gene: TRBJ2-7
d_gene: TRBD2
abundance: -